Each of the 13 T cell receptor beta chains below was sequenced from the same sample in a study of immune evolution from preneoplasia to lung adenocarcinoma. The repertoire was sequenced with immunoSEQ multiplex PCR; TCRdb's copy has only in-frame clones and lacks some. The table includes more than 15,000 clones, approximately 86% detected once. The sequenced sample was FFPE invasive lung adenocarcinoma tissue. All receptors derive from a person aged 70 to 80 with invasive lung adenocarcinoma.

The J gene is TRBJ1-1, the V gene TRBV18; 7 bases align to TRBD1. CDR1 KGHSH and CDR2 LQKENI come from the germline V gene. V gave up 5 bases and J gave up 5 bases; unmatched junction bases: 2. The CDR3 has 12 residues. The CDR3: CASSLQGTEAFF. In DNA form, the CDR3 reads TGTGCCAGCTCATTACAGGGGACTGAAGCTTTCTTT.

The CDR3 protein is CASSLAGRGNYGYTF. For the CDR3, the DNA is TGTGCCAGCAGCTTGGCCGGCAGGGGGAACTATGGCTACACCTTC. The chain is built from TRBV5-6 and TRBJ1-2; 7 nucleotides match TRBD1. Trimming removed 0 bases from V and 2 bases from J; junction bases left unmatched: 4. Germline CDR1 and CDR2: SGHDT and YYEEEE. CDR3 size: 15 residues.

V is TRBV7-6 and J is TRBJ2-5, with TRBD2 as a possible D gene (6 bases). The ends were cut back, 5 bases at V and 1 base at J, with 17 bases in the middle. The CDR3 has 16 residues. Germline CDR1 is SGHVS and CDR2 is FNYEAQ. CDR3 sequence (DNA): TGTGCCAGCAGCAGACTAGGGGATGTGGGCCAAGAGACCCAGTACTTC. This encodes CASSRLGDVGQETQYF.

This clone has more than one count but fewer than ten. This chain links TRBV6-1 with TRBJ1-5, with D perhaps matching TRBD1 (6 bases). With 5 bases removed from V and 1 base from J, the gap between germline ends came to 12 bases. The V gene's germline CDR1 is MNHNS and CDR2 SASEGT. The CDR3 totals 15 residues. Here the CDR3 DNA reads TGTGCCAGCAGTAGGGGGGGTGGGAGCAATCAGCCCCAGCATTTT. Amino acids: CASSRGGGSNQPQHF.

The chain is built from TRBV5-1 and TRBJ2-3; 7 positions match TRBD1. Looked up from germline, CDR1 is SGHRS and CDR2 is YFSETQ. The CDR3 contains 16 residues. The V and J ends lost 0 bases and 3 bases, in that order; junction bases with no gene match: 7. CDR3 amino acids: CASSLEGQVGTDTQYF. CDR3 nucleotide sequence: TGCGCCAGCAGCTTGGAAGGACAGGTAGGGACAGATACGCAGTATTTT.

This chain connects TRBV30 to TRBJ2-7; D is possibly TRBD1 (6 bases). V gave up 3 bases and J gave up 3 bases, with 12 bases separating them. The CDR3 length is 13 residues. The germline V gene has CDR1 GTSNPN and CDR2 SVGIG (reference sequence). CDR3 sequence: CAWSRDILYEQYF. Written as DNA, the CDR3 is TGTGCCTGGAGCCGGGACATACTCTACGAGCAGTACTTC. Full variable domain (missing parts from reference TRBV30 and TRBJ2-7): SQTIHQWPATLVQPVGSPLSLECTVEGTSNPNLYWYRQAAGRGLQLLFYSVGIGQISSEVPQNLSASRPQDRQFILSSKKLLLSDSGFYLCAWSRDILYEQYFGPGTRLTVT.

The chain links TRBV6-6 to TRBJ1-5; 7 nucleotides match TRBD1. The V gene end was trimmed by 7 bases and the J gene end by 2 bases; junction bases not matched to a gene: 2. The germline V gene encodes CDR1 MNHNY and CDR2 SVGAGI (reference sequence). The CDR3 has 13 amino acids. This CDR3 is CASNTGGNQPQHF. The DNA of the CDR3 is TGTGCCAGCAACACAGGGGGCAATCAGCCCCAGCATTTT.

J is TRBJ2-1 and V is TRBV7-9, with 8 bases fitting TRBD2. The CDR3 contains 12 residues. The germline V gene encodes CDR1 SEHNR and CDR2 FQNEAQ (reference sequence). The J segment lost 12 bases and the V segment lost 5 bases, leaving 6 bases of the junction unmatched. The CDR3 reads CASSTSGPRQFF. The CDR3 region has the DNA TGTGCCAGCAGCACTAGCGGACCCCGGCAGTTCTTC.

Here the CDR3 reads CASSAYHGYTF. In nucleotides, the CDR3 is TGTGCCAGCAGTGCTTACCATGGCTACACCTTC. The chain is built from TRBV2 and TRBJ1-2, with D unresolved. V was trimmed by 4 bases and J by 6 bases, leaving 6 bases between them. CDR3 length: 11 residues. Germline-derived CDR1 and CDR2 are SNHLY and FYNNEI.

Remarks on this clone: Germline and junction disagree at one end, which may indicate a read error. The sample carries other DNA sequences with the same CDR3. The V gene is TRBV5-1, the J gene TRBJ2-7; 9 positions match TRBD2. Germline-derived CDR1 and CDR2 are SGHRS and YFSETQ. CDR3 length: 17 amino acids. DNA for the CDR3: TGCGCTAGCAGCTTGGGGGCGACTAGCGGATACTCCTACGAGCAGTACTTC. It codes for CASSLGATSGYSYEQYF.

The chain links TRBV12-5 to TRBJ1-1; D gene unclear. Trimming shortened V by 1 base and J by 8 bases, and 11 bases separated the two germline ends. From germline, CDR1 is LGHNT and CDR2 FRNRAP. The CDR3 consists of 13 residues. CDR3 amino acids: CASGLGLPREAFF. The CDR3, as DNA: TGTGCTAGTGGTTTGGGACTTCCTCGAGAAGCTTTCTTT.

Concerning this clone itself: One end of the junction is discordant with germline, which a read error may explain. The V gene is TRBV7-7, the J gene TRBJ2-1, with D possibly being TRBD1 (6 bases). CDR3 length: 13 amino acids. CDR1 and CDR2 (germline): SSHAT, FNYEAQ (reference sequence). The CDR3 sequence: CASSTGKGNEQFF. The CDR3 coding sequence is TGTGCTAGCAGCACAGGGAAGGGCAATGAGCAGTTCTTC.

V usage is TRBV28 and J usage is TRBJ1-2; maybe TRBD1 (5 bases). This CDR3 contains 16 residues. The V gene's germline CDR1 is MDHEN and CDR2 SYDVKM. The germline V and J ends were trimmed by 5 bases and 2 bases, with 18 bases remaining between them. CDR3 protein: CASSILGTLKNYGYTF. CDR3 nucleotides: TGTGCCAGCAGTATCCTCGGGACCCTAAAAAACTATGGCTACACCTTC.